The rows below give T cell receptor beta chains drawn from one sample of a study of early T cells in non-severe SARS-CoV-2 infection. From the 5' RACE reads, TCRdb called clonotypes with MiXCR, one entry per CDR3 protein. The table shows about 30,000 distinct CDR3 sequences, with about 5.8% occurring only once. Source material: whole blood. All receptors come from an adult who was a healthcare worker with PCR-confirmed SARS-CoV-2 infection or an uninfected control (not recorded which). The CDR3 runs from the conserved cysteine through the conserved F or W. D genes are given only for firm matches. Some rows have no size entry. The others give once, few or many, or a class for an expanded clone.

length	V	D	size	J	CDR3	DNA
14	TRBV20-1	.	.	TRBJ2-7	CSAGARDHYYEQYF	TGCAGTGCGGGGGCAAGGGACCATTACTACGAGCAGTACTTC
13	TRBV7-9	.	many	TRBJ2-2	CASSLEGPGELFF	TGTGCCAGCAGCTTAGAGGGGCCCGGGGAGCTGTTTTTT
15	TRBV19	.	many	TRBJ2-1	CASRDIRSTYNEQFF	TGTGCCAGTAGGGATATAAGGTCTACCTACAATGAGCAGTTCTTC
15	TRBV12-3/TRBV12-4	TRBD1	many	TRBJ1-1	CASSPRTGVNTEAFF	TGTGCCAGCAGTCCTAGGACAGGGGTGAACACTGAAGCTTTCTTT
16	TRBV20-1	TRBD2	many	TRBJ2-7	CSARDLTRTSGYEQYF	TGCAGTGCTAGGGACCTCACTCGGACTAGCGGGTACGAGCAGTACTTC
14	TRBV5-1	.	few	TRBJ1-1	CASSPRERRTEAFF	TGCGCCAGCAGCCCCAGGGAAAGGAGGACTGAAGCTTTCTTT
15	TRBV18	.	.	TRBJ1-6	CASSPPSGNNSPLHF	TGTGCCAGCTCACCACCATCAGGGAATAATTCACCCCTCCACTTT
14	TRBV12-3/TRBV12-4	.	many	TRBJ1-5	CASSLTTGYQPQHF	TGTGCCAGCAGTTTAACTACAGGTTATCAGCCCCAGCATTTT
11	TRBV12-3/TRBV12-4	.	many	TRBJ1-1	CASSSGPEAFF	TGTGCCAGCAGTTCCGGCCCTGAAGCTTTCTTT
12	TRBV12-5	.	many	TRBJ2-3	CASGVRTDTQYF	TGTGCTAGTGGTGTTCGCACAGATACGCAGTATTTT
16	TRBV5-1	.	many	TRBJ1-1	CASSPTDRTMNTEAFF	TGCGCCAGCAGCCCGACGGACAGAACAATGAACACTGAAGCTTTCTTT
17	TRBV29-1	.	few	TRBJ1-2	CSVPTLGDAWTNYGYTF	TGCAGCGTTCCTACACTGGGGGACGCTTGGACTAACTATGGCTACACCTTC
14	TRBV5-8	.	many	TRBJ2-1	CASSLEGGYNEQFF	TGTGCCAGCAGCCTCGAAGGGGGGTACAATGAGCAGTTCTTC
13	TRBV19	.	many	TRBJ2-5	CASSVGAQETQYF	TGTGCCAGTAGTGTGGGGGCCCAAGAGACCCAGTACTTC
18	TRBV5-8	.	many	TRBJ2-3	CASSSGPTRPRTADTQYF	TGTGCCAGCAGCTCGGGACCCACGCGCCCGAGGACAGCAGATACGCAGTATTTT
14	TRBV6-1	.	many	TRBJ1-4	CASSEPGFGEKLFF	TGTGCCAGCAGTGAACCAGGGTTCGGTGAAAAACTGTTTTTT
15	TRBV7-9	TRBD1	.	TRBJ2-7	CASSLQGAPINRQYF	TGTGCCAGCAGCTTACAGGGGGCGCCTATTAATCGGCAGTACTTC
15	TRBV12-3/TRBV12-4	TRBD1	many	TRBJ2-7	CASSSRQGNPYEQYF	TGTGCCAGCAGTTCGCGACAGGGGAACCCCTACGAGCAGTACTTC
13	TRBV7-2	.	many	TRBJ2-7	CASSPYSSNEQYF	TGTGCCAGCAGCCCCTACTCTAGTAACGAGCAGTACTTC
15	TRBV20-1	TRBD1	many	TRBJ1-5	CSALGFSGGDQPQHF	TGCAGTGCTCTAGGCTTTTCAGGGGGCGATCAGCCCCAGCATTTT
16	TRBV7-7	TRBD2	few	TRBJ2-3	CASSSGTSKMTDTQYF	TGTGCTAGCAGCTCCGGGACTAGCAAGATGACAGATACGCAGTATTTT
17	TRBV20-1	.	.	TRBJ2-3	CSARDPRAGLGTDTQYF	TGCAGTGCTAGAGATCCTCGAGCGGGCTTGGGTACAGATACGCAGTATTTT
12	TRBV11-2	TRBD1	few	TRBJ2-1	CASSLFGTGWFF	TGTGCCAGCAGCTTATTTGGGACAGGGTGGTTCTTC
13	TRBV20-1	.	many	TRBJ2-3	CSAAKGPRDTQYF	TGCAGTGCCGCGAAGGGTCCCAGAGATACGCAGTATTTT
13	TRBV29-1	TRBD1	many	TRBJ2-7	CSVVRGPQYEQYF	TGCAGCGTTGTCAGGGGGCCTCAATACGAGCAGTACTTC
16	TRBV24-1	.	many	TRBJ2-1	CATSDSSQSSYNEQFF	TGTGCCACCAGTGATTCGTCGCAAAGCTCCTACAATGAGCAGTTCTTC
11	TRBV20-1	.	many	TRBJ2-7	CSARGDGEQYF	TGCAGTGCTAGAGGAGACGGGGAGCAGTACTTC
11	TRBV12-5	.	many	TRBJ2-2	CASGSLNELFF	TGTGCTAGTGGTTCGCTCAACGAGCTGTTTTTT
13	TRBV20-1	TRBD2	many	TRBJ2-7	CSATGTSSYEQYF	TGCAGTGCTACCGGGACTAGTTCCTACGAGCAGTACTTC
17	TRBV7-8	.	many	TRBJ2-1	CASSLKGEAGFIDEQFF	TGTGCCAGCAGCTTAAAGGGGGAAGCGGGGTTTATCGATGAGCAGTTCTTC
13	TRBV11-3	.	many	TRBJ2-6	CASRTSGANVLTF	TGTGCCAGCAGGACTTCTGGGGCCAACGTCCTGACTTTC
14	TRBV29-1	.	many	TRBJ1-1	CSAQQQGTGTEAFF	TGCAGCGCCCAACAACAGGGCACCGGCACTGAAGCTTTCTTT
15	TRBV12-3/TRBV12-4	.	many	TRBJ1-1	CASRTSARWNTEAFF	TGTGCCAGCAGAACGTCGGCTCGCTGGAACACTGAAGCTTTCTTT
13	TRBV19	TRBD1	many	TRBJ2-7	CASSIARGREQYF	TGTGCCAGTAGTATAGCCAGGGGGCGCGAGCAGTACTTC
15	TRBV7-6	.	many	TRBJ2-3	CASSLAGLRTDTQYF	TGTGCCAGCAGCTTAGCCGGGCTACGGACAGATACGCAGTATTTT
13	TRBV7-9	TRBD1	many	TRBJ2-7	CASSLAGQGEQYF	TGTGCCAGCAGCTTAGCGGGACAGGGGGAGCAGTACTTC
16	TRBV6-6	.	many	TRBJ2-7	CASSLKTGTSSGEQYF	TGTGCCAGCAGCTTAAAAACCGGGACCTCCTCGGGCGAGCAGTACTTC
15	TRBV20-1	.	many	TRBJ1-2	CSARGFRAGNYGYTF	TGCAGTGCTAGAGGTTTTCGAGCAGGGAACTATGGCTACACCTTC
14	TRBV5-1	.	many	TRBJ2-1	CASSLGSAGDEQFF	TGCGCCAGCAGCTTGGGTAGCGCGGGCGATGAGCAGTTCTTC
15	TRBV24-1	TRBD2	few	TRBJ2-2	CATTDSGRDTGELFF	TGTGCCACCACTGATAGCGGGAGGGACACCGGGGAGCTGTTTTTT
12	TRBV28	.	.	TRBJ2-5	CASSLSVETQYF	TGTGCCAGCAGTTTATCGGTTGAGACCCAGTACTTC
14	TRBV12-3/TRBV12-4	TRBD1	many	TRBJ2-7	CASSLGTGTYEQYF	TGTGCCAGCAGTTTAGGGACAGGCACCTACGAGCAGTACTTC
14	TRBV20-1	TRBD1	.	TRBJ2-7	CSASGQGPPYEQYF	TGCAGTGCTTCAGGACAGGGCCCCCCCTACGAGCAGTACTTC
14	TRBV9	TRBD2	many	TRBJ2-3	CASSVSGRMDTQYF	TGTGCCAGCAGCGTTAGCGGGAGAATGGATACGCAGTATTTT
15	TRBV7-6	TRBD1	many	TRBJ2-7	CASSTIWGQDYEQYF	TGTGCCAGCAGCACCATTTGGGGACAGGATTACGAGCAGTACTTC
11	TRBV12-3/TRBV12-4	.	few	TRBJ1-4	CAGGTNEKLFF	TGTGCGGGGGGCACTAATGAAAAACTGTTTTTT
15	TRBV2	TRBD2	many	TRBJ2-7	CASRALTSGPIEQYF	TGTGCCAGCAGAGCACTCACTAGCGGACCTATCGAGCAGTACTTC
15	TRBV4-3	.	few	TRBJ1-5	CASSQEVLSNQPQHF	TGCGCCAGCAGCCAAGAGGTCCTTAGCAATCAGCCCCAGCATTTT
14	TRBV7-6	TRBD1	.	TRBJ1-1	CASSLVTGDAEAFF	TGTGCCAGCAGCTTAGTGACAGGGGATGCTGAAGCTTTCTTT
11	TRBV3-1	.	many	TRBJ2-3	CASSRGDTQYF	TGTGCCAGCAGCCGGGGCGATACGCAGTATTTT
14	TRBV6-2/TRBV6-3	TRBD1	many	TRBJ2-7	CASRGEGGPYEQYF	TGTGCCAGCCGCGGAGAAGGGGGCCCCTACGAGCAGTACTTC
15	TRBV11-2	.	many	TRBJ2-5	CASSLVTENQETQYF	TGTGCCAGCAGCTTAGTTACAGAAAACCAAGAGACCCAGTACTTC
12	TRBV5-1	.	many	TRBJ2-2	CASSTNTGELFF	TGCGCCAGCAGCACGAACACCGGGGAGCTGTTTTTT